This TCR beta chain emerged from a study of blood T cells in healthy people across ages. Alongside a J-beta primer mix, a sample-barcoded 5' primer served in a second PCR lasting about 7 to 11 cycles. TCRdb fed the 5' RACE reads into MiXCR, producing one record per CDR3 protein. Altogether nearly 800,000 distinct CDR3 sequences are present, roughly three fifths being singletons, with the ten largest covering approximately 24%. CDR3 length equals 16 residues. Germline V gene data show CDR1 as MNHEY and CDR2 as SVGEGT. The V segment lost 3 bases and the J segment 3 bases; nucleotides outside the gene matches: 5.

The sequence was collected from a man aged 35-49 years in good health. This chain links TRBV6-2 or TRBV6-3 with TRBJ2-3, with TRBD2 matching over 11 bases. Sequencing was performed on blood. The CDR3 loop reads CASSYTTSGSTDTQYF. CDR3 nucleotide sequence: TGTGCCAGCAGTTATACCACTAGCGGGAGTACAGATACGCAGTATTTT.